One sample yielded the 10 T cell receptor beta chains listed below, sequenced in a study of blood T cells in healthy people across ages. Sample-barcoded 5' priming and a J-beta primer mix drove a second PCR of roughly 7 to 11 cycles. From the 5' RACE reads, TCRdb called clonotypes with MiXCR, one entry per CDR3 protein. The sample has under 1,000,000 distinct CDR3 sequences; about 47% are singletons. Sequencing was done on a sample of blood. Receptors were obtained from an elderly man in good health.

The genes are TRBV25-1 and TRBJ2-1; 7 nucleotides align to TRBD1. The germline gives CDR1 MGHDK, CDR2 SYGVNS. J was trimmed by 7 bases and V by 1 base; bases with no gene match: 16. The CDR3 consists of 18 residues. CDR3 sequence: CASSELNERGPLGNEQFF. The CDR3 coding sequence is TGTGCCAGCAGTGAATTAAATGAGAGGGGGCCTCTAGGTAATGAGCAGTTCTTC.

The chain carries TRBV20-1 and TRBJ2-3, with D perhaps TRBD2 (7 bases). The CDR3 loop spans 15 amino acids. Trimming shortened V by 1 base and J by 8 bases, and 19 bases separated the two germline ends. The germline CDR1 and CDR2 sequences are DFQATT and SNEGSKA (reference sequence). CDR3 in amino acids: CSARVPWGGSGTQYF. The CDR3 DNA is TGCAGTGCTAGAGTGCCGTGGGGGGGCAGCGGTACGCAGTATTTT.

This clonotype has just a few counts. V is TRBV7-6 and J is TRBJ2-5; D could derive from TRBD1 or TRBD2 (6 bases each). V was pared by 5 bases and J by 11 bases, with 21 bases between. There are 14 residues in the CDR3. The germline CDR1 and CDR2 sequences are SGHVS and FNYEAQ. CDR3 residues: CASSPPNGGNEQYF. CDR3 DNA sequence: TGTGCCAGCAGCCCTCCCAACGGGGGCAATGAGCAGTACTTC. Combining the CDR3 with reference TRBV7-6 and TRBJ2-5 gives the whole variable domain GAGVSQSPRYKVTKRGQDVALRCDPISGHVSLYWYRQALGQGPEFLTYFNYEAQQDKSGLPNDRFSAERPEGSISTLTIQRTEQRDSAMYRCASSPPNGGNEQYFGPGTRLLVL.

V gene TRBV29-1 combines with J gene TRBJ2-2; D unclear. Germline values: CDR1 SQVTM, CDR2 ANQGSEA. V was trimmed by 6 bases and J by 1 base, leaving 9 bases between them. The CDR3 runs 13 residues. CDR3 nucleotide sequence: TGCAGCGTCTTCGGGCAGAACACCGGGGAGCTGTTTTTT. Translation: CSVFGQNTGELFF.

V and J are TRBV7-2 and TRBJ1-2, with TRBD1 identical over 7 bases. V lost 5 bases and J lost 7; bases outside the gene matches: 10. The germline V gene encodes CDR1 SGHTA and CDR2 FQGNSA. The CDR3 runs 14 residues. The CDR3 loop is CASSQGGWVRGYTF. CDR3 nucleotides: TGTGCCAGCAGCCAAGGGGGCTGGGTACGTGGCTACACCTTC.

Only a few counts were recorded for this clonotype. The chain's CDR3 is CSAPHRGTSGRGEQYF. In DNA, the CDR3 is TGCAGTGCTCCTCACCGGGGGACTAGCGGGAGAGGTGAGCAGTACTTC. This rearrangement joins TRBV20-1 to TRBJ2-7; 14 bases agree with TRBD2. V lost 5 bases to trimming and J lost 7 bases; unmatched junction nucleotides: 13. Germline-derived CDR1 and CDR2 are DFQATT and SNEGSKA (reference sequence). The CDR3 runs to 16 residues.

CDR3 bases: TGCAGTGCTCCCCTAGCGGGAGGGCCGGGCAATGAGCAGTTCTTC. This codes for CSAPLAGGPGNEQFF. This rearrangement joins TRBV20-1 to TRBJ2-1; 12 nucleotides agree with TRBD2. The CDR3 spans 15 residues. V lost 5 bases, J lost 6 bases, and 8 bases stayed unmatched. Germline V CDR1 and CDR2: DFQATT, SNEGSKA (reference sequence).

This clonotype was counted a few times. The genes are TRBV11-2 and TRBJ2-7; 7 positions agree with TRBD2. V shed 2 bases, J shed 3 bases, and the junction held 10 bases outside the gene matches. The germline CDR1 and CDR2 sequences are SGHAT and FQNNGV. The CDR3 totals 16 residues. CDR3 nucleotides: TGTGCCAGCAGCTTATATAGCGGGTGGTCCAACTACGAGCAGTACTTC. Its protein is CASSLYSGWSNYEQYF.

V gene TRBV19 combines with J gene TRBJ2-1; a weak D match, TRBD2 (7 bases). Germline-derived CDR1 and CDR2 are LNHDA and SQIVND (reference sequence). Trimming took off 4 bases at V and 9 bases at J, with 19 bases between the two ends. This CDR3 is 15 amino acids long. The CDR3 DNA reads TGTGCCAGTAGTACCGACAGGAGAAGGGAGGGTGAGCAGTTCTTC. Its translation: CASSTDRRREGEQFF. The full variable domain, completed using reference TRBV19 and TRBJ2-1, is DGGITQSPKYLFRKEGQNVTLSCEQNLNHDAMYWYRQDPGQGLRLIYYSQIVNDFQKGDIAEGYSVSREKKESFPLTVTSAQKNPTAFYLCASSTDRRREGEQFFGPGTRLTVL.

The rearrangement uses TRBV29-1 and TRBJ2-1, with TRBD2 identical over 13 bases. The CDR3 is 19 residues long. The germline V gene encodes CDR1 SQVTM and CDR2 ANQGSEA. V gave up 2 bases and J gave up 6 bases; unmatched junction bases: 16. CDR3 residues: CSVESQGGLAGVGFNEQFF. CDR3 in DNA: TGCAGCGTTGAAAGTCAGGGAGGACTAGCGGGAGTGGGATTCAATGAGCAGTTCTTC.